This T cell receptor beta chain was recovered during a study of T cells in Graves' hyperthyroidism and ophthalmopathy. The hyperthyroidism was newly diagnosed and had lasted under 2 months; the patients were aged 18 to 65. Diagnoses were made from clinical symptoms, serum measures (thyroxine and TRAb), thyroid ultrasound and orbital computed tomography. Isolation of PBMCs was performed on about 9.9 ml fresh peripheral blood. Amplification of TCR beta CDR3 regions used RNA as the template. When the TCR CDR3 underwent first-round RT-PCR, the HTBI primer set was used. TCRdb processed the multiplex PCR reads anew with MiXCR; each CDR3 protein has one entry. Counted here are roughly 350,000 distinct CDR3 sequences, about 14% occurring once; the ten biggest clones make up roughly 24%. Germline V gene sequence: CDR1 LNHNV, CDR2 YYDKDF (reference sequence). This CDR3 is built from 14 residues. The V gene lost 3 bases and the J gene lost 7 bases, with 12 bases spanning the gap.

The gene calls are TRBV15 and TRBJ1-4; the D is unclear. Sequenced material: blood. The sequence was collected from a woman in her twenties or thirties with Graves' hyperthyroidism. The CDR3 sequence is CATSRDLTLEKLFF. The CDR3 DNA reads as TGTGCCACCAGCAGGGACCTTACTCTTGAAAAACTGTTTTTT.